The 20 T cell receptor beta chains in this list originate from one sample, sequenced in a study of T cell responses to AZD1222 COVID-19 vaccine. Some clones are missing from TCRdb's copy, which holds only in-frame ones; the method was immunoSEQ multiplex PCR. This sample has under 150,000 clones, with over 75% found just once. This sample comprised peripheral blood, obtained on day 0 of AZD1222 vaccination. The source is an adult in good health.

V usage is TRBV5-1 and J usage is TRBJ2-2, with D perhaps matching TRBD1 or TRBD2 (5 bases each). The CDR3 sequence is 15 residues long. Germline-derived CDR1 and CDR2 are SGHRS and YFSETQ. Between the trimmed V and J ends, which lost 3 bases and 2 bases, there was a span of 11 bases. CDR3 DNA sequence: TGCGCCAGCAGCTCAGGGACGGGTAACACCGGGGAGCTGTTTTTT. This codes for CASSSGTGNTGELFF.

The rearrangement joins TRBV4-1 to TRBJ2-7, with 7 bases identical to TRBD1. V lost 1 base to trimming and J lost 0 bases; unmatched junction nucleotides: 3. This CDR3 spans 15 amino acids. The germline gives CDR1 MGHRA, CDR2 YSYEKL. The CDR3, as DNA: TGCGCCAGCAGCCAAGCTTGGACAGGCTCCTACGAGCAGTACTTC. This encodes CASSQAWTGSYEQYF.

This clone has more than one count but fewer than ten. DNA for the CDR3: TGCAGCGTTGAAGTATCCCGAGGCAAGCAGTTCTTC. It codes for CSVEVSRGKQFF. The chain links TRBV29-1 to TRBJ2-1, with D hard to call. V lost 1 base and J 11 bases, leaving 12 bases between the germline ends. The CDR3 runs to 12 residues. Germline-derived CDR1 and CDR2 are SQVTM and ANQGSEA.

V gene TRBV7-9 combines with J gene TRBJ1-1; possible D gene TRBD1, 6 bases. Germline-derived CDR1 and CDR2 are SEHNR and FQNEAQ (reference sequence). V dropped 5 bases and J dropped 8 bases, with 15 bases sitting between them. The CDR3 sequence is 13 residues long. The CDR3 DNA reads as TGTGCCAGCAGCCCCTCACAGGGAGCGGAAGCTTTCTTT. Translated, it gives CASSPSQGAEAFF. Complete variable domain (other parts from reference TRBV7-9 and TRBJ1-1): DTGVSQNPRHKITKRGQNVTFRCDPISEHNRLYWYRQTLGQGPEFLTYFQNEAQLEKSRLLSDRFSAERPKGSFSTLEIQRTEQGDSAMYLCASSPSQGAEAFFGQGTRLTVV.

The rearrangement uses TRBV30 and TRBJ1-1; D is unclear. The V gene's germline CDR1 is GTSNPN and CDR2 SVGIG (reference sequence). Trimming took 0 bases from V and 1 from J, leaving 21 bases between them. CDR3 length equals 18 residues. CDR3 protein: CAWSVSVWAARGNTEAFF. DNA for the CDR3: TGTGCCTGGAGTGTGAGCGTATGGGCTGCGCGCGGGAACACTGAAGCTTTCTTT.

The genes are TRBV7-3 and TRBJ2-3, with D perhaps matching TRBD1 (6 bases). V was clipped by 4 bases and J by 0 bases, with 14 bases between them. Germline V gives CDR1 SGHTA, CDR2 FQGTGA. The CDR3 is 16 amino acids. CDR3: CASSSGAQPSTDTQYF. The CDR3, as DNA: TGTGCCAGCAGCTCAGGGGCCCAACCGAGCACAGATACGCAGTATTTT.

The chain recombines TRBV7-3 with TRBJ2-7, with D tentatively TRBD2 (6 bases). The V gene lost 2 bases and the J gene lost 4 bases, with 21 bases spanning the gap. Per germline, CDR1 SGHTA and CDR2 FQGTGA. There are 17 residues in the CDR3. The chain's CDR3 is CASSLGLASVRCYEQYF. CDR3 DNA: TGTGCCAGCAGCTTAGGGCTGGCTAGCGTGAGGTGTTACGAGCAGTACTTC.

This rearrangement joins TRBV28 to TRBJ2-1; TRBD2 aligns across 13 bases. In germline, CDR1 is MDHEN, CDR2 SYDVKM. The CDR3 consists of 17 residues. With V trimmed by 5 bases and J by 9 bases, 13 bases remained unmatched. The CDR3 nucleotides read TGTGCCAGCAGTCGATCGGTCGGACTAGCGGGAGACTCTGAGCAGTTCTTC. Translation: CASSRSVGLAGDSEQFF.

The chain couples TRBV3-1 (or the pseudogene TRBV3-2) to TRBJ2-1; TRBD2 might be the D (6 bases). CDR3 length: 17 residues. Trimming removed 0 bases from V and 5 bases from J, with 17 bases in between. From germline, CDR1 is LGHDT and CDR2 YNNKEL (reference sequence). The CDR3 bases are TGTGCCAGCAGCCAAGATCGGTGGCGGGATAGAGACAATGAGCAGTTCTTC. This encodes CASSQDRWRDRDNEQFF.

The V gene is TRBV30, the J gene TRBJ2-1; D gene uncertain. In germline, CDR1 is GTSNPN, CDR2 SVGIG (reference sequence). Between the trimmed V and J ends, which lost 6 bases and 0 bases, there was a span of 12 bases. This CDR3 has 14 amino acids. CDR3 loop: CACAGRSSYNEQFF. The CDR3 DNA reads as TGTGCCTGTGCAGGACGGAGCTCCTACAATGAGCAGTTCTTC. Full variable domain (missing parts from reference TRBV30 and TRBJ2-1): SQTIHQWPATLVQPVGSPLSLECTVEGTSNPNLYWYRQAAGRGLQLLFYSVGIGQISSEVPQNLSASRPQDRQFILSSKKLLLSDSGFYLCACAGRSSYNEQFFGPGTRLTVL.

The J gene is TRBJ2-1, the V gene TRBV5-6; D might be TRBD1 (5 bases). The CDR3 covers 15 residues. Looked up from germline, CDR1 is SGHDT and CDR2 is YYEEEE. The V end lost 0 bases, the J end lost 2 bases, and 9 bases lay between the germline ends. Written as DNA, the CDR3 is TGTGCCAGCAGCTTGGGGTGGGGCCCCTACAATGAGCAGTTCTTC. This codes for CASSLGWGPYNEQFF.

J is TRBJ2-5 and V is TRBV11-2; maybe TRBD2 (6 bases). CDR1 is SGHAT, CDR2 FQNNGV, per germline. V gave up 7 bases and J gave up 5 bases, with 20 bases separating them. The CDR3 length is 15 residues. The CDR3 DNA reads as TGTGCCAGCACCGACGTGGGCCAGCGGGCGGAGACCCAGTACTTC. This encodes CASTDVGQRAETQYF. Combining the CDR3 with reference TRBV11-2 and TRBJ2-5 gives the whole variable domain EAGVAQSPRYKIIEKRQSVAFWCNPISGHATLYWYQQILGQGPKLLIQFQNNGVVDDSQLPKDRFSAERLKGVDSTLKIQPAKLEDSAVYLCASTDVGQRAETQYFGPGTRLLVL.

Note on this clone: Different DNA sequences within this sample yield the same CDR3. The V gene is TRBV5-1, the J gene TRBJ2-7, with TRBD1 matching 10 bases. There are 14 residues in the CDR3. From germline, CDR1 is SGHRS and CDR2 YFSETQ. The V and J ends lost 3 bases and 2 bases, in that order; junction bases with no gene match: 2. CDR3 protein: CASSSGQGAYEQYF. Here the CDR3 DNA reads TGCGCCAGCAGCTCAGGACAGGGGGCCTACGAGCAGTACTTC.

The rearrangement uses TRBV3-1 (or the pseudogene TRBV3-2) and TRBJ1-5; D is unclear. V dropped 0 bases and J dropped 1 base, with 1 base sitting between them. The CDR3 is made up of 13 amino acids. Per the germline V gene, CDR1 is LGHDT and CDR2 is YNNKEL (reference sequence). The CDR3, as DNA: TGTGCCAGCAGCCAAGACAGCAATCAGCCCCAGCATTTT. This translates into CASSQDSNQPQHF.

The chain carries TRBV7-8 and TRBJ1-4; 8 nucleotides match TRBD1. The length of the CDR3 is 17 residues. Germline V gives CDR1 SGHVS, CDR2 FQNEAQ. The V segment lost 5 bases and the J segment 5 bases; nucleotides outside the gene matches: 13. The CDR3 region is CASSRPGGRGRNEKLFF. As DNA, the CDR3 is TGTGCCAGCAGCCGCCCGGGGGGCAGGGGGCGAAATGAAAAACTGTTTTTT. The whole variable domain, remainder taken from reference TRBV7-8 and TRBJ1-4, is GAGVSQSPRYKVAKRGQDVALRCDPISGHVSLFWYQQALGQGPEFLTYFQNEAQLDKSGLPSDRFFAERPEGSVSTLKIQRTQQEDSAVYLCASSRPGGRGRNEKLFFGSGTQLSVL.

The chain links TRBV7-9 to TRBJ1-2; D ambiguous. The CDR3 is 15 amino acids. The germline V and J ends were trimmed by 5 bases and 0 bases, with 13 bases remaining between them. Germline loops: CDR1 SEHNR, CDR2 FQNEAQ (reference sequence). In nucleotides, the CDR3 is TGTGCCAGCAGCCTTAGCAGTGTTTCTAACTATGGCTACACCTTC. This codes for CASSLSSVSNYGYTF.

The rearrangement uses TRBV29-1 and TRBJ1-2; D may be TRBD1 (5 bases). Germline V gene data show CDR1 as SQVTM and CDR2 as ANQGSEA. Trimming removed 7 bases at V and 1 base at J, with 10 bases between. CDR3 length: 12 residues. The CDR3 spells CSADRHNYGYTF. As DNA, the CDR3 is TGCAGCGCAGACAGACATAACTATGGCTACACCTTC.

This clone came up once. J is TRBJ2-3 and V is TRBV7-9; the match to TRBD1 covers 9 bases. V lost 6 bases and J lost 3; bases outside the gene matches: 10. CDR1 and CDR2 (germline): SEHNR, FQNEAQ (reference sequence). The CDR3 is 16 amino acids. In nucleotides, the CDR3 is TGTGCCAGCAGTTATCCATTGGGACAGGGAACAGATACGCAGTATTTT. This gives the protein CASSYPLGQGTDTQYF.

This chain joins TRBV7-8 and TRBJ1-2; D uncertain. Germline values: CDR1 SGHVS, CDR2 FQNEAQ. V was pared by 4 bases and J by 3 bases, with 3 bases between. The CDR3 totals 11 residues. The CDR3 region has the DNA TGTGCCAGCAGCTCCCACTATGGCTACACCTTC. This sequence encodes CASSSHYGYTF.

CDR3 DNA sequence: TGTGCCAGCAGCCTACCGACAGGGATTCCGTACTTC. As protein: CASSLPTGIPYF. The rearrangement uses TRBV3-1 (or the pseudogene TRBV3-2) and TRBJ2-7, with 7 bases lining up with TRBD1. The CDR3 sequence is 12 residues long. Looked up from germline, CDR1 is LGHDT and CDR2 is YNNKEL (reference sequence). V trimming: 4 bases; J trimming: 12 bases; junction bases outside the gene matches: 9.